Each of the 27 T cell receptor beta chains below was sequenced from the same sample in a study of T cells in Graves' hyperthyroidism and ophthalmopathy. Amplification of TCR beta CDR3 regions was performed using RNA transcripts as template. A set of HTBI primers served as the primers for a first-round RT-PCR of the TCR CDR3. TCRdb reprocessed the multiplex PCR reads via MiXCR and lists one record per CDR3 protein. The table includes hundreds of thousands of distinct CDR3 sequences, just under 45% detected once. Input material: peripheral blood or thyroid tissue (not recorded which). The source is an adult man with Graves' disease, either hyperthyroidism or ophthalmopathy (not recorded which).

V gene TRBV5-1 combines with J gene TRBJ2-5; D uncertain. V lost 1 base, J lost 2 bases, and 12 bases lay in between. The CDR3 consists of 15 residues. Germline CDR1 reads SGHRS; CDR2 reads YFSETQ. The CDR3 nucleotides are TGCGCCAGCAGCTTGACGGTAACGGTACAAGAGACCCAGTACTTC. Encoded protein: CASSLTVTVQETQYF.

Comments on this clonotype: At one of its ends the junction is not consistent with the germline gene, which may arise from a read error. V gene TRBV10-3 combines with J gene TRBJ2-2; D is undetermined. CDR1 and CDR2 (germline): ENHRY, SYGVKD. This CDR3 region has 15 residues. The CDR3 DNA is TGTGCCAGCAGTTACACCCCCCAAATCACCGGGGAGCTGTTTTTT. Translating it yields CASSYTPQITGELFF.

A few counts support this clonotype. V and J are TRBV11-2 and TRBJ2-7; D is unresolved. Trimming shortened V by 3 bases and J by 3 bases, and 6 bases separated the two germline ends. Germline V gene lookup returns CDR1 SGHAT and CDR2 FQNNGV. The CDR3 has 12 residues. The CDR3 nucleotides read TGTGCCAGCAGCTTCGAGTTCTACGAGCAGTACTTC. Translating gives CASSFEFYEQYF.

This clonotype was detected only a few times. The chain combines TRBV6-6 with TRBJ1-1, with D possibly TRBD1 on 5 matching bases. V lost 5 bases to trimming and J lost 6 bases, with 19 bases between them. Germline V gene lookup returns CDR1 MNHNY and CDR2 SVGAGI (reference sequence). The CDR3 totals 15 residues. CDR3 sequence (DNA): TGTGCCAGCAGTCCTAATAAAGGGGCCCCCGCTGAAGCTTTCTTT. Encoded protein: CASSPNKGAPAEAFF.

The sample holds a few counts of this clonotype. The chain recombines TRBV5-1 with TRBJ2-6; 7 nucleotides agree with TRBD2. The CDR3 is 17 amino acids. Unmatched junction bases numbered 3, after V lost 0 bases and J lost 0 bases. Germline CDR1 and CDR2: SGHRS and YFSETQ. The CDR3 nucleotides read TGCGCCAGCAGCTTGGCCGGGGGGAACTCTGGGGCCAACGTCCTGACTTTC. Its translation: CASSLAGGNSGANVLTF.

About this clonotype: Since a much larger clone is just one base distant, this may be a read error. The chain joins TRBV7-9 to TRBJ2-5; 7 nucleotides line up with TRBD1. Per germline, CDR1 SEHNR and CDR2 FQNEAQ (reference sequence). There are 13 residues in the CDR3. For the CDR3, the DNA is TGTACCAGCAGCTTCGGGACAGCCGAGACCCAGTACTTC. It codes for CTSSFGTAETQYF.

This clonotype was recorded at least ten times. V is TRBV15 and J is TRBJ1-1; D uncertain. Trimming removed 0 bases from V and 4 bases from J, with 6 bases in between. The CDR3 runs 13 residues. Germline V CDR1 and CDR2: LNHNV, YYDKDF (reference sequence). As DNA, the CDR3 is TGTGCCACCAGCAGAGAGCACGGCACTGAAGCTTTCTTT. It is translated as CATSREHGTEAFF.

The rearrangement uses TRBV15 and TRBJ2-7; perhaps TRBD1 as D (5 bases). Germline-derived CDR1 and CDR2 are LNHNV and YYDKDF (reference sequence). The CDR3 is 14 amino acids. Trimming removed 5 bases from V and 2 bases from J, with 13 bases in between. DNA for the CDR3: TGTGCCACCAGCGTTACCCAGGGAACCTACGAGCAGTACTTC. The encoded protein is CATSVTQGTYEQYF. The entire variable domain, with the rest obtained from reference TRBV15 and TRBJ2-7, is as follows: DAMVIQNPRYQVTQFGKPVTLSCSQTLNHNVMYWYQQKSSQAPKLLFHYYDKDFNNEADTPDNFQSRRPNTSFCFLDIRSPGLGDTAMYLCATSVTQGTYEQYFGPGTRLTVT.

Comments on this clonotype: A much larger clone differs by one base, so this may be a read error. This CDR3 reads CASSIPGGATQETQCF. CDR3 coding DNA: TGTGCCAGTAGTATTCCAGGGGGCGCGACTCAAGAGACCCAGTGCTTC. This chain links TRBV19 with TRBJ2-5; TRBD1 matches at 8 bases. This CDR3 comprises 16 residues. Germline lookup yields CDR1 LNHDA and CDR2 SQIVND (reference sequence).

Ten or more counts support this clonotype. J is TRBJ1-1 and V is TRBV7-3; no reliable D call. Trimming stripped 5 bases from V and 1 base from J, with 8 bases between. The CDR3 has 13 amino acids. CDR1 SGHTA and CDR2 FQGTGA come from the germline V gene. CDR3 protein: CASSRQKNTEAFF. In nucleotides, the CDR3 is TGTGCCAGCAGCAGGCAAAAGAACACTGAAGCTTTCTTT.

As to this clonotype: This may stem from a read error, because a much larger clone lies one nucleotide away. V is TRBV2 and J is TRBJ2-7; D call uncertain. V lost 4 bases, J lost 5 bases, and 12 bases lay in between. The CDR3 has 13 amino acids. Germline V CDR1 and CDR2: SNHLY, FYNNEI. The CDR3 loop is CASSGWRSHEQYF. Written as DNA, the CDR3 is TGTGCCAGCAGTGGTTGGCGATCCCACGAGCAGTACTTC.

This clonotype has ten or more counts. The chain joins TRBV25-1 to TRBJ1-3; 9 bases fit TRBD1. Germline V lookup: CDR1 MGHDK, CDR2 SYGVNS. V was pared by 5 bases and J by 1 base, with 9 bases of the junction left unmatched. This CDR3 region has 17 residues. The CDR3, as DNA: TGTGCCAGCAGTACACGGACAGGGGCAGTTTCTGGAAACACCATATATTTT. The encoded protein is CASSTRTGAVSGNTIYF.

With respect to this clonotype: One base away lies a much larger clone, so this may be a sequencing read error. The chain uses TRBV2 and TRBJ1-5; possible D gene TRBD1, 5 bases. Between the trimmed V and J ends, which lost 6 bases and 5 bases, there was a span of 14 bases. From germline, CDR1 is SNHLY and CDR2 FYNNEI. The CDR3 contains 14 residues. This CDR3 is CASREPGGDQPQHF. The CDR3 nucleotides read TGTGCCAGCAGGGAACCCGGAGGGGATCAGCCCCAGCATTTT.

This chain joins TRBV24-1 and TRBJ1-2, with D perhaps TRBD1 (5 bases). The CDR3 spans 14 residues. V lost 2 bases to trimming and J lost 4 bases, with 10 bases between them. From germline, CDR1 is KGHDR and CDR2 SFDVKD. The CDR3 sequence is CATSDSGRGYGYTF. In DNA, the CDR3 is TGTGCCACCAGTGATTCGGGACGCGGCTATGGCTACACCTTC.

The V call is TRBV20-1, the J call TRBJ1-1; 9 positions match TRBD1. Germline V gene sequence: CDR1 DFQATT, CDR2 SNEGSKA (reference sequence). V shed 6 bases, J shed 7 bases, and the junction held 12 bases outside the gene matches. The CDR3 is 14 amino acids. CDR3 region: CSAAPGQGGVEAFF. Written as DNA, the CDR3 is TGCAGTGCAGCTCCGGGACAGGGAGGGGTTGAAGCTTTCTTT.

This rearrangement joins TRBV6-5 to TRBJ1-1; D remains ambiguous. Trimming removed 10 bases at V and 6 bases at J, with 12 bases between. The germline V gene encodes CDR1 MNHEY and CDR2 SVGAGI. The CDR3 covers 11 residues. CDR3 sequence reads: CATVGLSEAFF. CDR3 nucleotides: TGTGCCACCGTGGGGTTATCTGAAGCTTTCTTT.

This clonotype was observed once. This may be a read error: a much more frequent sequence differs by one nucleotide. The chain couples TRBV15 to TRBJ1-3, with a possible D match to TRBD1 (6 bases). Germline assignment: CDR1 LNHNV and CDR2 YYDKDF (reference sequence). The CDR3 spans 15 residues. DNA for the CDR3: TGTGCCACCAGCAGAGATGCAGGGGATGGAAACACCATGTATTTT. It translates to CATSRDAGDGNTMYF.

The rearrangement links TRBV11-2 to TRBJ1-6; TRBD1 might be the D (5 bases). Germline V gene sequence: CDR1 SGHAT, CDR2 FQNNGV. The CDR3 has 14 amino acids. Trimming took 1 base from V and 13 from J, leaving 14 bases between them. The CDR3 DNA reads TGTGCCAGCAGCTTAGCCTTTCCAGGGTCGCCCCTCCACTTT. Its translation is CASSLAFPGSPLHF.

The chain carries TRBV29-1 and TRBJ2-7; 9 bases line up with TRBD1. Per the germline V gene, CDR1 is SQVTM and CDR2 is ANQGSEA. The CDR3 contains 14 residues. V was pared by 7 bases and J by 6 bases, with 13 bases of the junction left unmatched. The CDR3 DNA is TGCAGCGGGGGGACCGGGACAGGGTCAGCCGAGCAGTACTTC. As protein: CSGGTGTGSAEQYF.

This clonotype was detected only a few times. CDR3 protein: CAISGGGPLSGGYTF. The CDR3 DNA is TGTGCCATCAGTGGAGGGGGACCGCTATCTGGGGGCTACACCTTC. This chain connects TRBV10-3 to TRBJ1-2; tentatively, D is TRBD1 (6 bases). CDR3 size: 15 residues. V dropped 4 bases and J dropped 8 bases, with 20 bases sitting between them. Looked up from germline, CDR1 is ENHRY and CDR2 is SYGVKD.

This clonotype has a count of ten or more. CDR3 amino acids: CATSAARARGGYTF. Here the CDR3 DNA reads TGTGCCACCAGTGCCGCCCGTGCCCGGGGTGGCTACACCTTC. The chain links TRBV24-1 to TRBJ1-2; D is undetermined. CDR3 length: 14 residues. Germline-derived CDR1 and CDR2 are KGHDR and SFDVKD. The V end was cut by 5 bases, the J end by 7 bases, with 16 bases between.

On this clonotype: A much bigger clone sits one base away, suggesting this may be a read error. The genes are TRBV20-1 and TRBJ2-5, with 9 bases aligning to TRBD1. The V and J ends lost 0 bases and 5 bases, in that order; junction bases with no gene match: 7. This CDR3 has 15 amino acids. Germline V CDR1 and CDR2: DFQATT, SNEGSKA (reference sequence). CDR3 DNA sequence: TGCAGTGCTAGAGACCTTACAGGGGGCTGGGAGACCCAGTACTTC. Its translation: CSARDLTGGWETQYF.

This chain uses TRBV25-1 with TRBJ1-2, with D maybe TRBD1 (5 bases). V lost 8 bases and J lost 5, with 15 bases in between. Germline V gene data show CDR1 as MGHDK and CDR2 as SYGVNS. CDR3 length: 13 residues. The CDR3 reads CASVEGRDYGYTF. CDR3 in DNA: TGTGCCAGCGTTGAAGGCAGGGATTATGGCTACACCTTC.

At least ten counts were recorded for this clonotype. The chain uses TRBV10-3 and TRBJ1-2; TRBD1 agrees at 9 bases. The junction had 4 bases not matched to a gene; V was cut back by 2 bases and J by 6 bases. CDR3 length: 14 amino acids. CDR1 and CDR2 from the germline V gene are ENHRY and SYGVKD. CDR3 in DNA: TGTGCCATCAGTGAGACCCGGACAGGGGATGGCTACACCTTC. This codes for CAISETRTGDGYTF.

Comment on this clonotype: The CDR3 does not close with the conserved phenylalanine or tryptophan, likely indicating a read error. The limits of the CDR3 on the DNA are not certain, so only TCRdb's listed CDR3 is given. The chain couples TRBV7-2 to TRBJ1-6. Germline V gene sequence: CDR1 SGHTA, CDR2 FQGNSA. With termini counted, the CDR3 has 8 amino acids. This CDR3 is CASSLLFS.

Comment on this clonotype: This may stem from a read error, because a much larger clone lies one nucleotide away. The chain carries TRBV7-2 and TRBJ1-2; D call uncertain. The germline gives CDR1 SGHTA, CDR2 FQGNSA. The CDR3 is 12 amino acids. The CDR3 protein is CAISFAAYGYTF. The CDR3 DNA follows: TGTGCCATCAGCTTTGCGGCCTATGGCTACACCTTC.

As to this clonotype: The missing conserved phenylalanine or tryptophan at the end of this CDR3 makes a read error likely. Because the CDR3's place on the DNA is in doubt, the DNA is left out and the CDR3 is given as listed by TCRdb. The gene calls are TRBV10-3 and TRBJ1-6; the table calls TRBD1, which could not be checked here. Germline loops: CDR1 ENHRY, CDR2 SYGVKD. The CDR3 is 8 amino acids long, termini counted. The chain's CDR3 is CAISEVPA.